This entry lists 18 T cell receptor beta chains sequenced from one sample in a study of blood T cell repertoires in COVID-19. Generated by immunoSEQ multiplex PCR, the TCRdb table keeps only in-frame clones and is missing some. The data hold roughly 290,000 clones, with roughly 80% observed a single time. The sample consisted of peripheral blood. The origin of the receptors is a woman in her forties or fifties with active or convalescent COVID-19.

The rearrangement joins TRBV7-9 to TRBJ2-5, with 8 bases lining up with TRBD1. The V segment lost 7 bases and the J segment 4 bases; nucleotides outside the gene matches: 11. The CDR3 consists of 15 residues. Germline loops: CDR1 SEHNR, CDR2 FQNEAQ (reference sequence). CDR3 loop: CASIATGGFSETQYF. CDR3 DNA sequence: TGTGCCAGCATTGCCACAGGGGGATTTTCAGAGACCCAGTACTTC.

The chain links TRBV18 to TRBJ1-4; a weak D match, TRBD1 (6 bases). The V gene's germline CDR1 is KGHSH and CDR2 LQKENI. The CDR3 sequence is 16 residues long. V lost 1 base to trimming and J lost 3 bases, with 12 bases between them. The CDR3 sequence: CASSPQRTAPNEKLFF. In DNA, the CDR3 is TGTGCCAGCTCACCACAAAGGACAGCTCCTAATGAAAAACTGTTTTTT.

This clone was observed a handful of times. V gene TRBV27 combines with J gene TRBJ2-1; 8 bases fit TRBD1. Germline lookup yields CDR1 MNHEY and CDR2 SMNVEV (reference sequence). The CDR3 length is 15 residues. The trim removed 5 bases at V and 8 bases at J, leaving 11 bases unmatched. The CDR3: CASSQYAGGGDEQFF. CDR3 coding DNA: TGTGCCAGCAGTCAATATGCAGGGGGCGGCGATGAGCAGTTCTTC.

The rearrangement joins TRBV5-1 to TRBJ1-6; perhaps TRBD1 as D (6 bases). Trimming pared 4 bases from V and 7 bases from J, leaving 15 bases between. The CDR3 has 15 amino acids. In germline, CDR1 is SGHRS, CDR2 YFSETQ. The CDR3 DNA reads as TGCGCCAGCAGCGCCCTACAGGGTCGAAATTCACCCCTCCACTTT. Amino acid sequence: CASSALQGRNSPLHF.

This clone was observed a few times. The CDR3 DNA follows: TGTGCCAGCAGCCCAGGACTAGCGGGAGTGGGTGAAGGGGAGCAGTTCTTC. Residues: CASSPGLAGVGEGEQFF. The J gene is TRBJ2-1, the V gene TRBV13; 13 bases agree with TRBD2. The V and J ends lost 5 bases and 10 bases, in that order; junction bases with no gene match: 14. Germline V gives CDR1 PRHDT, CDR2 FYEKMQ (reference sequence). The length of the CDR3 is 17 residues.

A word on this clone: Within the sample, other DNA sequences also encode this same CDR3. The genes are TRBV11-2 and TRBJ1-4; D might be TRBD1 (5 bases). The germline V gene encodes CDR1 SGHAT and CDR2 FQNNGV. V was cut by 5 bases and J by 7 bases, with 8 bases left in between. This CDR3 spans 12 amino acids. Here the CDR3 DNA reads TGTGCCAGCAGCGTGGGGCCTGAAAAACTGTTTTTT. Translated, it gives CASSVGPEKLFF. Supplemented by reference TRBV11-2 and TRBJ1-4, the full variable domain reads EAGVAQSPRYKIIEKRQSVAFWCNPISGHATLYWYQQILGQGPKLLIQFQNNGVVDDSQLPKDRFSAERLKGVDSTLKIQPAKLEDSAVYLCASSVGPEKLFFGSGTQLSVL.

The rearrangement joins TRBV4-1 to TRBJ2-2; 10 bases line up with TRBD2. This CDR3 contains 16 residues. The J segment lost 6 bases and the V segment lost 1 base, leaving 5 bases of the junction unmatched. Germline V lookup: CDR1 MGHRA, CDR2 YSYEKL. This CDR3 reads CASSQGILAGAGELFF. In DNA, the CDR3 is TGCGCCAGCAGCCAAGGGATTCTAGCGGGAGCCGGGGAGCTGTTTTTT.

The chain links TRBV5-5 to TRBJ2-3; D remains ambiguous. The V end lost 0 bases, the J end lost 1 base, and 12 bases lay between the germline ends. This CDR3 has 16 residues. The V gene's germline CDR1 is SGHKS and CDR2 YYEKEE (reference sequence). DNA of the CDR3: TGTGCCAGCAGCTTGGACCCTAGAGAAGGCACAGATACGCAGTATTTT. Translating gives CASSLDPREGTDTQYF.

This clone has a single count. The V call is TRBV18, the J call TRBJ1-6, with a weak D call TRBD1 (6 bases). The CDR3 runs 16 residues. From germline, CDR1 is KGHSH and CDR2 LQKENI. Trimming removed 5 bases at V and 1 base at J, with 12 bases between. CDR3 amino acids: CASSTQGQSYNSPLHF. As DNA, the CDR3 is TGTGCCAGCTCAACACAGGGACAATCCTATAATTCACCCCTCCACTTT.

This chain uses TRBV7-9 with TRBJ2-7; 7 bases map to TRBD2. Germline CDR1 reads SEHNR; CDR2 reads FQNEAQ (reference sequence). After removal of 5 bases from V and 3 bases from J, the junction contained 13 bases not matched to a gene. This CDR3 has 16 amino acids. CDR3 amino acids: CASSKVPFGGGYEQYF. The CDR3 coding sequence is TGTGCCAGCAGCAAAGTCCCCTTTGGGGGGGGCTACGAGCAGTACTTC.

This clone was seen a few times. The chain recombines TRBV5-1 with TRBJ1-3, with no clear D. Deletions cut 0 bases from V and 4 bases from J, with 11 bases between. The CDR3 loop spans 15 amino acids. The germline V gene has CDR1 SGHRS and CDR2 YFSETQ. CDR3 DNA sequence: TGCGCCAGCAGCTTGGCCGGGATTGGAGGAAACACCATATATTTT. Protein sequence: CASSLAGIGGNTIYF.

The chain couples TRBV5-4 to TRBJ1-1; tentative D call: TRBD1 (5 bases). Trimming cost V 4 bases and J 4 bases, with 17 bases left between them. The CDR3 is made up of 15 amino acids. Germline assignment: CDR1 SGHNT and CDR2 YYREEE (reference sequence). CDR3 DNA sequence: TGTGCCAGCAGCGGATACTCTCTGGGGGGCACTGAAGCTTTCTTT. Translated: CASSGYSLGGTEAFF. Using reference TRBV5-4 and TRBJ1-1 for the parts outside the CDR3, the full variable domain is ETGVTQSPTHLIKTRGQQVTLRCSSQSGHNTVSWYQQALGQGPQFIFQYYREEENGRGNFPPRFSGLQFPNYSSELNVNALELDDSALYLCASSGYSLGGTEAFFGQGTRLTVV.

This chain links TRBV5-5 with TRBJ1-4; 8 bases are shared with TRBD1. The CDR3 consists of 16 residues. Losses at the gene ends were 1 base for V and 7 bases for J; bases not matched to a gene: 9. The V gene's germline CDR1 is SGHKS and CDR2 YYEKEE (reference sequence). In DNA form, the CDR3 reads TGTGCCAGCAGCTTGACCCCAGGGGGCTCGGGTGAAAAACTGTTTTTT. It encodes CASSLTPGGSGEKLFF.

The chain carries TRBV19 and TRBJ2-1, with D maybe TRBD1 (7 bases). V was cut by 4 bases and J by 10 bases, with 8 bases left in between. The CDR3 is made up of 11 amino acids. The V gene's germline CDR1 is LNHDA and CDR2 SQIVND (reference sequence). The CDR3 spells CASSTGGEQFF. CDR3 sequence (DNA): TGTGCCAGTAGTACAGGGGGGGAGCAGTTCTTC.

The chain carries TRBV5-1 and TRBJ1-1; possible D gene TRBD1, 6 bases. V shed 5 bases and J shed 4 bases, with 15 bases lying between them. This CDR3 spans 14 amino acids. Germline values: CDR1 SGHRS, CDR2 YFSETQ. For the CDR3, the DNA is TGCGCCAGCAGGGACTTGGGGGCGAGCACTGAAGCTTTCTTT. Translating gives CASRDLGASTEAFF.

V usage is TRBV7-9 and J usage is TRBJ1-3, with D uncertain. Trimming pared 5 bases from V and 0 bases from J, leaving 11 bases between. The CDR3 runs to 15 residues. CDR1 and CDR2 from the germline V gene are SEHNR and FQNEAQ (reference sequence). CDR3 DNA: TGTGCCAGCAGCCCGGCCGGGGTCTCTGGAAACACCATATATTTT. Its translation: CASSPAGVSGNTIYF.

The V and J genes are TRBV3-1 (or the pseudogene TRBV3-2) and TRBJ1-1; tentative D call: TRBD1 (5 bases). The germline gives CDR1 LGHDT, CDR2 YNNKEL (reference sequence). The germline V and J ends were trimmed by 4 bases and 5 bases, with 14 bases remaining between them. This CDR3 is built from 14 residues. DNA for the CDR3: TGTGCCAGCAGCCCTATGCAGGGTCGGACTGAAGCTTTCTTT. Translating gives CASSPMQGRTEAFF.

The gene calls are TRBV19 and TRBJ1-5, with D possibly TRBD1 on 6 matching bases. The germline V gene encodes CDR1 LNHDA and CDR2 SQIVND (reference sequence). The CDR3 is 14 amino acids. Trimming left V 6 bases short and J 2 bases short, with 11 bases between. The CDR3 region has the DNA TGTGCCAGTAGGCCGGGGGGCCGCAATCAGCCCCAGCATTTT. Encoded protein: CASRPGGRNQPQHF.